The 14 T cell receptor beta chains in this list originate from one sample, sequenced in a study of human T cells and chemical hapten exposure. Time point given: patch test 2, 6 weeks after DPC sensitization. Regarding treatment: therapeutic diphenylcyclopropenone sensitization with weekly scalp DPC. The authors extracted total RNA from unfractionated whole blood. TCRdb used MiXCR to reprocess the RACE reads, holding one entry per CDR3 protein. The sample records some 42,000 distinct CDR3 sequences, roughly 10% being singletons. Source: whole blood, taken in connection with sensitization to the hapten diphenylcyclopropenone (DPC). The source is a woman aged 30 to 39 with alopecia areata. Some clones in this sample may be carry-over from other donors' samples.

This clonotype was seen more than once but under ten times. The chain employs TRBV3-1 and TRBJ1-3; no clear D. The CDR3 is 15 amino acids. Germline V gives CDR1 LGHDT, CDR2 YNNKEL (reference sequence). Deletions cut 0 bases from V and 3 bases from J, with 9 bases between. The CDR3 region is CASSQDAGYGNTIYF. CDR3 coding DNA: TGTGCCAGCAGCCAAGACGCGGGGTATGGAAACACCATATATTTT.

This clonotype was seen at least ten times. The J gene is TRBJ1-1, the V gene TRBV20-1; D uncertain. V shed 1 base and J shed 7 bases, with 10 bases lying between them. The germline CDR1 and CDR2 sequences are DFQATT and SNEGSKA (reference sequence). This CDR3 comprises 12 residues. The CDR3 here is CSARVQAHEAFF. The CDR3 DNA reads TGCAGTGCTAGAGTGCAGGCACATGAAGCTTTCTTT.

On this clonotype itself: One end of the junction varies from germline; a read error may be responsible. The V call is TRBV28, the J call TRBJ2-2; D is uncertain. The germline V gene has CDR1 MDHEN and CDR2 SYDVKM. CDR3 size: 14 residues. The CDR3 region is CVSSLGGNTGELFF. For the CDR3, the DNA is TGTGTCAGCAGTTTGGGCGGTAACACCGGGGAGCTGTTTTTT.

The J gene is TRBJ2-1, the V gene TRBV5-1, with 11 bases lining up with TRBD2. Germline V gene sequence: CDR1 SGHRS, CDR2 YFSETQ. V shed 3 bases and J 4 bases; nucleotides not matched to a gene: 0. The CDR3 totals 14 residues. CDR3 sequence: CASSSSGGYNEQFF. In nucleotides, the CDR3 is TGCGCCAGCAGCTCTAGCGGGGGGTACAATGAGCAGTTCTTC.

This clonotype was observed at least ten times. The rearrangement uses TRBV6-5 and TRBJ2-7; 7 bases align to TRBD1. CDR3 length equals 15 residues. V shed 5 bases, J shed 0 bases, and the junction held 7 bases outside the gene matches. Germline lookup yields CDR1 MNHEY and CDR2 SVGAGI. CDR3 coding DNA: TGTGCCAGCAGTGAGCGACAGGGAAGCTCCTACGAGCAGTACTTC. The encoded protein is CASSERQGSSYEQYF.

The table lists this clonotype with a few counts. The V call is TRBV7-2, the J call TRBJ1-4; 8 positions match TRBD1. Trimming removed 5 bases from V and 13 bases from J; junction bases left unmatched: 21. The CDR3 contains 17 residues. CDR1 is SGHTA and CDR2 is FQGNSA in the germline V gene. The CDR3 region has the DNA TGTGCCAGCAGCCCTCAGCCACTCAGGGGGCTTTCCGAAGGACTGTTTTTT. This gives the protein CASSPQPLRGLSEGLFF.

This clonotype was counted ten times or more. The J gene is TRBJ2-1, the V gene TRBV6-1; D unresolved. CDR3 size: 12 residues. CDR1 is MNHNS, CDR2 SASEGT, per germline. Deletions cut 6 bases from V and 8 bases from J, with 11 bases between. The DNA of the CDR3 is TGTGCCAGCAGCCTCCCGGGCTATGAGCAGTTCTTC. Translation gives CASSLPGYEQFF.

This clonotype was seen ten or more times. V gene TRBV11-1 combines with J gene TRBJ2-6, with D possibly matching TRBD1 (6 bases). CDR3 length equals 16 residues. Per germline, CDR1 SGHAT and CDR2 FQDESV (reference sequence). Trimming removed 8 bases from V and 2 bases from J, with 16 bases in between. The CDR3 sequence is CASGRDNVPGANVLTF. The DNA of the CDR3 is TGTGCCAGCGGCCGGGACAACGTCCCTGGGGCCAACGTCCTGACTTTC.

In this sample, this clonotype turned up a few times. The chain employs TRBV12-3 or TRBV12-4 and TRBJ1-1, with unresolved D. Trimming shortened V by 6 bases and J by 6 bases, and 11 bases separated the two germline ends. This CDR3 spans 12 amino acids. The CDR3 DNA sequence: TGTGCCAGCAGGGGTACCGGGGCTGAAGCTTTCTTT. Protein product: CASRGTGAEAFF.

The V and J genes are TRBV28 and TRBJ1-2, with TRBD1 matching over 7 bases. Per germline, CDR1 MDHEN and CDR2 SYDVKM. The CDR3 is 12 residues long. V lost 6 bases, J lost 8 bases, and 6 bases stayed unmatched. The CDR3 region is CASSPTGKGYTF. In DNA form, the CDR3 reads TGTGCCAGCAGCCCGACAGGGAAAGGCTACACCTTC.

This rearrangement joins TRBV7-2 to TRBJ2-1, with D unresolved. The CDR3 is made up of 15 amino acids. V lost 7 bases, J lost 0 bases, and 13 bases lay in between. The germline V gene has CDR1 SGHTA and CDR2 FQGNSA. CDR3 bases: TGTGCCAGCAACCTAACTCCGAGCTCCTACAATGAGCAGTTCTTC. This translates into CASNLTPSSYNEQFF.

The table lists this clonotype with a few counts. V usage is TRBV28 and J usage is TRBJ2-3; 7 nucleotides line up with TRBD1. Trimming cost V 4 bases and J 1 base; bases outside gene matches: 5. The CDR3 runs to 15 residues. In germline, CDR1 is MDHEN, CDR2 SYDVKM. DNA of the CDR3: TGTGCCAGCAGTTCCGACAGGGCCCGCACAGATACGCAGTATTTT. Amino acid sequence: CASSSDRARTDTQYF.

The chain uses TRBV2 and TRBJ2-1, with TRBD1 matching 9 bases. In germline, CDR1 is SNHLY, CDR2 FYNNEI. V lost 6 bases to trimming and J lost 6 bases; unmatched junction nucleotides: 6. The CDR3 totals 14 residues. The CDR3 protein is CASRESTGGNEQFF. The CDR3 DNA sequence: TGTGCCAGCAGGGAATCGACAGGGGGCAATGAGCAGTTCTTC.

This clonotype was found many times. V is TRBV12-3 or TRBV12-4 and J is TRBJ2-3; TRBD1 agrees at 8 bases. V gave up 1 base and J gave up 4 bases; unmatched junction bases: 10. The CDR3 is 17 amino acids. Here the CDR3 DNA reads TGTGCCAGCAGTTTAGATTCTCGGCAGGGGGCCCCAGATACGCAGTATTTT. It is translated as CASSLDSRQGAPDTQYF.